This entry describes one T cell receptor beta chain. The library protocol tagged individual cDNA molecules with unique molecular identifiers. TCRdb used MiXCR to reprocess the 5' RACE reads, holding one entry per CDR3 protein. The repertoire holds about 56,000 distinct CDR3 sequences, with 10% to 13% as singletons. The data are from a study of early T cells in non-severe SARS-CoV-2 infection. Study summary: RNA in bulk from unsorted whole blood was sequenced, and chains were unpaired.

The germline V gene encodes CDR1 MNHEY and CDR2 SVGEGT. V shed 2 bases and J shed 9 bases, with 18 bases lying between them. CDR3 length: 15 amino acids. The sequence derives from an adult who was a healthcare worker with PCR-confirmed SARS-CoV-2 infection or an uninfected control (not recorded which). J is TRBJ2-3 and V is TRBV6-2 or TRBV6-3; D is perhaps TRBD1 (6 bases). Sequences were obtained from whole blood. CDR3 DNA sequence: TGTGCCAGCAGTTACCCCCCCATAAGGCAGGGGACGCAGTATTTT. Protein product: CASSYPPIRQGTQYF.